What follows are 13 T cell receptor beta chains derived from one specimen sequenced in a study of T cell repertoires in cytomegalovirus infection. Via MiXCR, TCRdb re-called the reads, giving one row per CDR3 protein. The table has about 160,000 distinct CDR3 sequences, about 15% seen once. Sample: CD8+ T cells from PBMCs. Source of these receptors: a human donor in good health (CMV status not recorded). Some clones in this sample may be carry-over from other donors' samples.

CDR3 amino acids: CASSEDHPEQYF. The DNA of the CDR3 is TGTGCCAGCAGCGAGGACCACCCCGAGCAGTACTTC. The gene calls are TRBV11-2 and TRBJ2-7; no definite D call. CDR3 length equals 12 residues. The V gene's germline CDR1 is SGHAT and CDR2 FQNNGV. Trimming took 5 bases from V and 6 from J, leaving 11 bases between them.

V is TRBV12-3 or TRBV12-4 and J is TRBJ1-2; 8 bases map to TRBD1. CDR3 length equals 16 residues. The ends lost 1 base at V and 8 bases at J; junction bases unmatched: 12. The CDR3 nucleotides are TGTGCCAGCAGTTTAGACCGATCAGGGGGCGCGGGGGGCTACACCTTC. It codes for CASSLDRSGGAGGYTF.

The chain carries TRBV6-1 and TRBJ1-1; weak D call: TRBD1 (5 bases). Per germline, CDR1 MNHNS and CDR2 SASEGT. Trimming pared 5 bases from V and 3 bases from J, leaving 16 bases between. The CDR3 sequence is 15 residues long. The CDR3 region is CASSRGREIHTEAFF. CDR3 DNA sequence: TGTGCCAGCAGTAGGGGCAGGGAGATTCACACTGAAGCTTTCTTT.

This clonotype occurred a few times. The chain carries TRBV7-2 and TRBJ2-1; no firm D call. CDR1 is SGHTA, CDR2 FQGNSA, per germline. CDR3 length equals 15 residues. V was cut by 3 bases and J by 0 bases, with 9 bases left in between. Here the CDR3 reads CASSFGPSSYNEQFF. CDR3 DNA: TGTGCCAGCAGCTTCGGCCCAAGCTCCTACAATGAGCAGTTCTTC.

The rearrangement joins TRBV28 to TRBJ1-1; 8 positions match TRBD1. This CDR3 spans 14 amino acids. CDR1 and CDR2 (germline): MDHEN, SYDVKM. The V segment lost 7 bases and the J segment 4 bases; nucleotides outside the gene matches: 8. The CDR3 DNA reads TGTGCCAGCAATATCAGGGGGCTGGGCACTGAAGCTTTCTTT. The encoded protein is CASNIRGLGTEAFF.

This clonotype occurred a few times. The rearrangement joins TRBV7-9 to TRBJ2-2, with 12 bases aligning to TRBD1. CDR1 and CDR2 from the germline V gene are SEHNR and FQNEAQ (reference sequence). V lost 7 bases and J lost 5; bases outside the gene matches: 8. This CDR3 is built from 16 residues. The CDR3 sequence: CASTRGQGAGTGELFF. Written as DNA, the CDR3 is TGTGCCAGCACCAGGGGACAGGGGGCCGGGACCGGGGAGCTGTTTTTT. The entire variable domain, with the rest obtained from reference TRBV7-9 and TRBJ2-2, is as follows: DTGVSQNPRHKITKRGQNVTFRCDPISEHNRLYWYRQTLGQGPEFLTYFQNEAQLEKSRLLSDRFSAERPKGSFSTLEIQRTEQGDSAMYLCASTRGQGAGTGELFFGEGSRLTVL.

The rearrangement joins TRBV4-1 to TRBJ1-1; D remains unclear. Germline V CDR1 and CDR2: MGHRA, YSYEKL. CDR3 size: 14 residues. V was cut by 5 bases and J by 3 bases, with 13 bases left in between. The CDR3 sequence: CASSWRESYTEAFF. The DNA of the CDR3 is TGCGCCAGCAGCTGGAGGGAGAGTTACACTGAAGCTTTCTTT.

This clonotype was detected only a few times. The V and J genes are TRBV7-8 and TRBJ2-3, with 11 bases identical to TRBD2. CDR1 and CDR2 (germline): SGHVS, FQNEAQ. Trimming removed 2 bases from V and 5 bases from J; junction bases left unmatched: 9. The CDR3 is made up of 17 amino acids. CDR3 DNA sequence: TGTGCCAGCAGCTTAACTACTAGCGGGAGCGAGGAAGATACGCAGTATTTT. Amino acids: CASSLTTSGSEEDTQYF.

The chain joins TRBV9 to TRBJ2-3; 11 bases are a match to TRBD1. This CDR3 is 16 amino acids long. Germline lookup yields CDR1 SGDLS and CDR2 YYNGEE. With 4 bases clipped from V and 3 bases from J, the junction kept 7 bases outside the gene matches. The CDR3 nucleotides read TGTGCCAGCAGCCCTTGGACAGGGGGCATGACAGATACGCAGTATTTT. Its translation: CASSPWTGGMTDTQYF.

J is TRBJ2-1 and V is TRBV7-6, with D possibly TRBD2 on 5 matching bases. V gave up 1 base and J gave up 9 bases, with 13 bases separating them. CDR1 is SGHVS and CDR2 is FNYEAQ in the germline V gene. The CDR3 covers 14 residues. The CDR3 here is CASSLGVVRGEQFF. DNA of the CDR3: TGTGCCAGCAGCTTAGGGGTAGTCCGGGGTGAGCAGTTCTTC.

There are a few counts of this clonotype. The CDR3 spells CASSPPRPGLYNEQFF. CDR3 nucleotide sequence: TGTGCCAGCAGCCCCCCACGACCCGGACTTTACAATGAGCAGTTCTTC. The V gene is TRBV7-2, the J gene TRBJ2-1; D possibly corresponds to TRBD2 (5 bases). The germline CDR1 and CDR2 sequences are SGHTA and FQGNSA. CDR3 length: 16 amino acids. Trimming removed 5 bases at V and 4 bases at J, with 18 bases between.

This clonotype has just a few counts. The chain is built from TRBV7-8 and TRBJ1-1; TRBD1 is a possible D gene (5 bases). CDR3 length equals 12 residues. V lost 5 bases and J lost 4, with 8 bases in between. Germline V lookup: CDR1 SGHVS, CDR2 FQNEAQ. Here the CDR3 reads CASSGGTTEAFF. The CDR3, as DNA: TGTGCCAGCAGCGGGGGGACCACTGAAGCTTTCTTT.

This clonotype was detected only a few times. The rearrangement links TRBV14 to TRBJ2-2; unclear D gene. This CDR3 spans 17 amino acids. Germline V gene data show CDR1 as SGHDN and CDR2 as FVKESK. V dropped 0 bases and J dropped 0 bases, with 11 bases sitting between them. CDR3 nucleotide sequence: TGTGCCAGCAGCCAAGATTGGACGGCCTCGAACACCGGGGAGCTGTTTTTT. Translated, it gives CASSQDWTASNTGELFF.